This T cell receptor beta chain is from a study of cytomegalovirus exposure and HLA in healthy donors. Study-level points and caveats: Roughly uniform sequencing depth across donors was assumed, possibly incorrectly.

Germline V gene sequence: CDR1 ENHRY, CDR2 SYGVKD. This CDR3 is built from 14 residues. Trimming left V 7 bases short and J 4 bases short, with 14 bases between. Each of the donors was a healthy bone marrow donor. By share, this clone counts as medium-sized. The antigen remains undetermined. PCR involved 60 Vbeta and 13 Jbeta primers. Produced via immunoSEQ multiplex PCR; TCRdb's table is partial and in-frame only. Of some 130,000 clones detected, nearly 80% appear once; the ten largest clones hold about 2.2%. Source material: PBMCs. The chain carries TRBV10-3 and TRBJ1-5; tentatively, D is TRBD1 (6 bases). This TCR derives from a man in his thirties or forties in good health and CMV-seronegative. The CDR3 bases are TGTGCCATCAAGGCAACAGGGCTAAATCAGCCCCAGCATTTT. It translates to CAIKATGLNQPQHF.